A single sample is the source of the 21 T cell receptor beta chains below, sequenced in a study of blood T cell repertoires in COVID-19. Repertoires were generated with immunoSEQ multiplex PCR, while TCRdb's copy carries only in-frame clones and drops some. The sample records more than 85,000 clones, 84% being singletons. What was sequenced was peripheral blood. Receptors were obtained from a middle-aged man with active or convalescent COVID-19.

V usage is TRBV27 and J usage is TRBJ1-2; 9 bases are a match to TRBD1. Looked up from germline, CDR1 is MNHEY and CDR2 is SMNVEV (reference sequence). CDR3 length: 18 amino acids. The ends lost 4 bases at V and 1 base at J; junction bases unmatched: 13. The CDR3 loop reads CASSSLGGQGGVNYGYTF. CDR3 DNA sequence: TGTGCCAGCAGTTCACTAGGGGGACAGGGAGGCGTTAACTATGGCTACACCTTC.

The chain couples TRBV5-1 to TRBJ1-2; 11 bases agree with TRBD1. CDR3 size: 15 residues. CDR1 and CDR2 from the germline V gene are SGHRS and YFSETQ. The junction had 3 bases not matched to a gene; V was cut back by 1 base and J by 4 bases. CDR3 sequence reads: CASSLSGQGAYGYTF. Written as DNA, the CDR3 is TGCGCCAGCAGCTTGTCTGGACAGGGGGCCTATGGCTACACCTTC.

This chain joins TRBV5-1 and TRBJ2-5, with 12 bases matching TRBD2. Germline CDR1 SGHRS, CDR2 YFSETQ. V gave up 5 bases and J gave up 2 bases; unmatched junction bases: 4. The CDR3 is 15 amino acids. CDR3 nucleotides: TGCGCCAGCAGGGGCGGACTAGCGGGGCAAGAGACCCAGTACTTC. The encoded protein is CASRGGLAGQETQYF.

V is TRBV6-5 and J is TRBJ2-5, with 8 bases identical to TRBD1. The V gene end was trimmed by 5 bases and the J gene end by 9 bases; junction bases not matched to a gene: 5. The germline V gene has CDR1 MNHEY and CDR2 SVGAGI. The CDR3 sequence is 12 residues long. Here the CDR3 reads CASSQDREAQYF. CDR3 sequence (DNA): TGTGCCAGCAGTCAGGACAGGGAGGCCCAGTACTTC.

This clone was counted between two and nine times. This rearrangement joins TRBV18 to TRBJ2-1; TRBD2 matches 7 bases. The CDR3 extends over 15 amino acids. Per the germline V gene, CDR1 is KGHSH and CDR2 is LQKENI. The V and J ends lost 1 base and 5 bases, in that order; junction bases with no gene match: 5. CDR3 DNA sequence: TGTGCCAGCTCACCACAGGCAGGGAGGGACAATGAGCAGTTCTTC. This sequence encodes CASSPQAGRDNEQFF.

The CDR3 sequence is CASSQGPQGYNEQFF. The CDR3 region has the DNA TGTGCCAGCAGCCAAGGACCTCAGGGCTACAATGAGCAGTTCTTC. This chain connects TRBV3-1 (or the pseudogene TRBV3-2) to TRBJ2-1; tentative D call: TRBD1 (5 bases). Trimming removed 1 base from V and 3 bases from J, with 10 bases in between. Germline loops: CDR1 LGHDT, CDR2 YNNKEL (reference sequence). The CDR3 spans 15 residues.

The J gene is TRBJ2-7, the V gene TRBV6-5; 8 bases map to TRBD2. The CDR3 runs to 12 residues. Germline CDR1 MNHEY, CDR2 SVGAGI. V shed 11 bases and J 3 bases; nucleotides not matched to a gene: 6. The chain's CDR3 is CASGAGGYEQYF. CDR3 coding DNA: TGTGCCTCAGGGGCGGGGGGCTACGAGCAGTACTTC.

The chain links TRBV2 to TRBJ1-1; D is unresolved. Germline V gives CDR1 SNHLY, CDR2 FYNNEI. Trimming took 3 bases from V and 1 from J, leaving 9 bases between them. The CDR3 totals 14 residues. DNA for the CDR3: TGTGCCAGCAGTGACCCGGGATCGAACACTGAAGCTTTCTTT. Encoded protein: CASSDPGSNTEAFF.

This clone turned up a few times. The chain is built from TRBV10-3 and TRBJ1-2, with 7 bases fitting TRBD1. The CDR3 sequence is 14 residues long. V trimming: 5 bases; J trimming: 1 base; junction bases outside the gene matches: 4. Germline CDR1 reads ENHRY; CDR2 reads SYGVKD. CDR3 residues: CAISPDRDNYGYTF. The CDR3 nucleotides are TGTGCCATCAGTCCCGACAGGGATAACTATGGCTACACCTTC.

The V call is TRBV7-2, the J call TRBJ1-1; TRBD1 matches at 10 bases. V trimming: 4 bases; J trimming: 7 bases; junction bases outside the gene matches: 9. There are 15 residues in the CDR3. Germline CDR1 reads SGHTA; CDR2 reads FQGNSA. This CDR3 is CASSSLGTGVDEAFF. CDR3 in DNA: TGTGCCAGCAGCTCACTGGGGACAGGGGTGGATGAAGCTTTCTTT.

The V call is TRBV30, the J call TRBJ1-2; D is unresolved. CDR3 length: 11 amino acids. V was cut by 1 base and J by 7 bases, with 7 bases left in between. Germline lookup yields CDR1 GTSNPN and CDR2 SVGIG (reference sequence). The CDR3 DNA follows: TGTGCCTGGAGTGAATGGAGTGGCTACACCTTC. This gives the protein CAWSEWSGYTF.

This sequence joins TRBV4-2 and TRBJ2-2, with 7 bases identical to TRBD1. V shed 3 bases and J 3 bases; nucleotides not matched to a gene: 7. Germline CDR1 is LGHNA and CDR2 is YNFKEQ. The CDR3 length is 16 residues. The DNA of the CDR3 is TGTGCCAGCAGCCAGGCCGCACAGGGGTACACCGGGGAGCTGTTTTTT. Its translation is CASSQAAQGYTGELFF.

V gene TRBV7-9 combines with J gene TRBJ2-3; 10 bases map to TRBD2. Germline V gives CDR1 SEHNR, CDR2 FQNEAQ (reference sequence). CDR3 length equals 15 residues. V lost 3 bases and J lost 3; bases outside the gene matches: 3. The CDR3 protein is CASSLGSGGTDTQYF. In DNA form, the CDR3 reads TGTGCCAGCAGCTTGGGTAGCGGGGGGACAGATACGCAGTATTTT.

The CDR3 bases are TGTGCCGGCTCACTCGGGACAGTAATTATGGCGGGGGCCAACGTCCTGACTTTC. Translated, it gives CAGSLGTVIMAGANVLTF. The rearrangement uses TRBV7-9 and TRBJ2-6; TRBD1 agrees at 7 bases. The CDR3 sequence is 18 residues long. Germline CDR1 and CDR2: SEHNR and FQNEAQ (reference sequence). V shed 11 bases and J 4 bases; nucleotides not matched to a gene: 20.

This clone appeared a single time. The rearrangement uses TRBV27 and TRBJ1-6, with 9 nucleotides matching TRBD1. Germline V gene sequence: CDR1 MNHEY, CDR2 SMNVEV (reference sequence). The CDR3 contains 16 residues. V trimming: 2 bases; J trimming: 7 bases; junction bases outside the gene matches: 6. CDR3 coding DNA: TGTGCCAGCAGTTTAGGGGGGACAGGGAAGAATTCACCCCTCCACTTT. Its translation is CASSLGGTGKNSPLHF.

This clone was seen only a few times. CDR3 region: CASSISGVVAGQPQHF. The CDR3 nucleotides are TGTGCCAGTAGTATCTCAGGGGTTGTTGCAGGTCAGCCCCAGCATTTT. V is TRBV19 and J is TRBJ1-5, with D possibly being TRBD1 (6 bases). The CDR3 consists of 16 residues. The V gene's germline CDR1 is LNHDA and CDR2 SQIVND (reference sequence). V lost 3 bases and J 6 bases, leaving 18 bases between the germline ends. The variable domain in full, with the rest retrieved from reference TRBV19 and TRBJ1-5, is DGGITQSPKYLFRKEGQNVTLSCEQNLNHDAMYWYRQDPGQGLRLIYYSQIVNDFQKGDIAEGYSVSREKKESFPLTVTSAQKNPTAFYLCASSISGVVAGQPQHFGDGTRLSIL.

The CDR3 reads CASSYAGTGANYGYTF. The CDR3 DNA reads TGTGCCAGCAGTTACGCGGGGACAGGAGCTAACTATGGCTACACCTTC. The chain employs TRBV6-2 or TRBV6-3 and TRBJ1-2, with TRBD1 identical over 8 bases. The CDR3 sequence is 16 residues long. The trim removed 2 bases at V and 0 bases at J, leaving 5 bases unmatched. CDR1 and CDR2 from the germline V gene are MNHEY and SVGEGT.

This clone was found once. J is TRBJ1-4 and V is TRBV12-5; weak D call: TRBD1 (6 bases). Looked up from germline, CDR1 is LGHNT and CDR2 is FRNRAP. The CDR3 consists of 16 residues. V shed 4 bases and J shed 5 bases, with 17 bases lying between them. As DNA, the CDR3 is TGTGCTAGTGGTTCCCCCATGACAGGAAGAAATGAAAAACTGTTTTTT. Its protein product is CASGSPMTGRNEKLFF.

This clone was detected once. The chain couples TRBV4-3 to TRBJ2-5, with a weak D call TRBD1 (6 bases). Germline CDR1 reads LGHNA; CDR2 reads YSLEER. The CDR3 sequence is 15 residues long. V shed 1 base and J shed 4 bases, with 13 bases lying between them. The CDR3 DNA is TGCGCCAGCAGCCAAGGGGGTTTAGGGGGAGAGACCCAGTACTTC. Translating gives CASSQGGLGGETQYF.

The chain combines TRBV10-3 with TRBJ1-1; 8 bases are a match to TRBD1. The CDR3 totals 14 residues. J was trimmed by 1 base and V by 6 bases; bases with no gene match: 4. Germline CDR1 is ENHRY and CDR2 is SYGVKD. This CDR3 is CAIRPDRANTEAFF. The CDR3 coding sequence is TGTGCCATCAGGCCGGACAGGGCGAACACTGAAGCTTTCTTT.

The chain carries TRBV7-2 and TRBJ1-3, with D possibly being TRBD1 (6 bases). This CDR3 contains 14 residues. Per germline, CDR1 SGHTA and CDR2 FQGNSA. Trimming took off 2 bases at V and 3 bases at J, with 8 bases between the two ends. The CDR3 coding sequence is TGTGCCAGCAGCTTACAGGGGTTTGGAAACACCATATATTTT. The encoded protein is CASSLQGFGNTIYF.